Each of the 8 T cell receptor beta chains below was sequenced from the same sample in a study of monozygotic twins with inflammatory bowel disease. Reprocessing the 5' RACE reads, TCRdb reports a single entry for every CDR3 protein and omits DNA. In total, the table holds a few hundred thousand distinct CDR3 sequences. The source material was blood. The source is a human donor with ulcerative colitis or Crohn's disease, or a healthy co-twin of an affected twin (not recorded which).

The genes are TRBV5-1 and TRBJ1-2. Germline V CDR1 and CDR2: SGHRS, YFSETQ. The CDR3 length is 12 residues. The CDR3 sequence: CASSLGDYGYTF.

CDR3 sequence: CASSPGQGGGNQPQHF. The V call is TRBV7-2, the J call TRBJ1-5; TCRdb indicates TRBD1, and absent DNA this call remains unverified. CDR1 and CDR2 (germline): SGHTA, FQGNSA. The CDR3 length is 16 residues.

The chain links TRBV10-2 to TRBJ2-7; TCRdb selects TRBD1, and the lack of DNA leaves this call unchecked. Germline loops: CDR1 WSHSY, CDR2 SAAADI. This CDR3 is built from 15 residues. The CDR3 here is CASSLQGVLSYEQYF.

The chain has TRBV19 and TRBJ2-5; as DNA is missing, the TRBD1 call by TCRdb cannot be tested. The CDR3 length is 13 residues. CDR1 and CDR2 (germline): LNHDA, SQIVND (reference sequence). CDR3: CASSTHPGETQYF.

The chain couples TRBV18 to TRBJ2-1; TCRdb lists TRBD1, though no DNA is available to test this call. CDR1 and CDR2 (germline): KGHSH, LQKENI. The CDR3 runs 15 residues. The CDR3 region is CASSPVGDLYNEQFF.

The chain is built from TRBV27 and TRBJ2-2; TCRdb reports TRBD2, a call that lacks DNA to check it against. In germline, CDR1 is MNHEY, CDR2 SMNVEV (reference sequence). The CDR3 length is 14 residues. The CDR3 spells CASSLLMNSGELFF.

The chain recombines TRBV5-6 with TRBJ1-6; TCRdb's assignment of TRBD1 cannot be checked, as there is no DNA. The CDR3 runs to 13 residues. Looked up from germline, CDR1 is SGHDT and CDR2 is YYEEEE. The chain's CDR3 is CASSPGFGSPLHF.

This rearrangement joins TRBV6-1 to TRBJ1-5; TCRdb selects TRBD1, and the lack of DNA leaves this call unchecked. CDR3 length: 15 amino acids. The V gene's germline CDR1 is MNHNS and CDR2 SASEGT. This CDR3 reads CASSLKGAQTQPQHF.